The TCR beta chain under discussion was sequenced for a study of radiotherapy plus CTLA-4 blockade in lung cancer. Study information: Objective responses were recorded in about 17% of patients, with disease control recorded in about 29%. Study-wide findings and caveats: Among blood TCR repertoires after radiotherapy plus ipilimumab, tumor-derived clones expanded. Dynamics of early blood T cell clones, together with interferon-beta, were reportedly the best predictors of response.

Repertoires were generated with immunoSEQ multiplex PCR, while TCRdb's copy carries only in-frame clones and drops some. The sample records 25,000 to 30,000 clones, approximately 77% being singletons. The J segment lost 2 bases and the V segment lost 5 bases, leaving 4 bases of the junction unmatched. The V gene's germline CDR1 is SQVTM and CDR2 ANQGSEA. The CDR3 sequence is 13 residues long. As regards this clone: The antigen remains unidentified.

The receptor was isolated from a human donor with non-small cell lung cancer that progressed on radiotherapy plus ipilimumab. The genes are TRBV29-1 and TRBJ2-7; 9 nucleotides agree with TRBD2. Sequencing was performed on peripheral blood, taken from a patient treated with radiotherapy plus ipilimumab. CDR3 sequence: CSVQTSGTYEQYF. The CDR3 DNA reads TGCAGCGTTCAGACTAGCGGCACCTACGAGCAGTACTTC.